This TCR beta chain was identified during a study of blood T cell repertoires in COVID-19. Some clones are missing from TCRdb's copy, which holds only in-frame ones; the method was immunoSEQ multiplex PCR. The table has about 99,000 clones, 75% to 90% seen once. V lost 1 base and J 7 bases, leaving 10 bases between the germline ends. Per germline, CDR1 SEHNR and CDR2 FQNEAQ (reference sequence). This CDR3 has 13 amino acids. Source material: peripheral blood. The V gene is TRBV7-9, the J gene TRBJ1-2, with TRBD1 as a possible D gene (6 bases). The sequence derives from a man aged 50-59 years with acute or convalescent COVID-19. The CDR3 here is CASSLERGIGYTF. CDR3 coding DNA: TGTGCCAGCAGCTTAGAGAGGGGGATTGGCTACACCTTC.